Below are 10 T cell receptor beta chains sequenced from a single sample in a study of T cell changes during pregnancy in multiple sclerosis. Profiling relied on immunoSEQ multiplex PCR, and the TCRdb table lists in-frame clones only, not all of them. The repertoire holds about 32,000 clones, with 85% to 90% as singletons. The material was CD8+ T cells from peripheral blood mononuclear cells, obtained in the second trimester of pregnancy. The receptor source for this set is a female donor with multiple sclerosis, enrolled in a pregnancy study.

The chain couples TRBV2 to TRBJ1-4; the D gene is possibly TRBD1 (5 bases). This CDR3 spans 14 amino acids. Trimming left V 3 bases short and J 2 bases short, with 7 bases between. Germline V gene lookup returns CDR1 SNHLY and CDR2 FYNNEI. The CDR3 here is CASSERGTNEKLFF. The CDR3 nucleotides read TGTGCCAGCAGTGAGCGGGGGACTAATGAAAAACTGTTTTTT.

V and J are TRBV27 and TRBJ2-7, with 11 bases lining up with TRBD1. The trim removed 2 bases at V and 2 bases at J, leaving 2 bases unmatched. Germline V gene data show CDR1 as MNHEY and CDR2 as SMNVEV (reference sequence). This CDR3 region has 15 residues. The CDR3 DNA is TGTGCCAGCAGTTTAGGGACAGGGGGGACCTACGAGCAGTACTTC. Translation: CASSLGTGGTYEQYF.

The chain recombines TRBV28 with TRBJ2-1; possibly TRBD2 for D (5 bases). The CDR3 is made up of 15 amino acids. Germline V gives CDR1 MDHEN, CDR2 SYDVKM. Trimming cost V 6 bases and J 7 bases, with 19 bases left between them. The DNA of the CDR3 is TGTGCCAGCAGCCCCCCTGGGCTCCCGGGGAATGAGCAGTTCTTC. It is translated as CASSPPGLPGNEQFF.

The rearrangement uses TRBV7-9 and TRBJ2-3, with 7 bases fitting TRBD1. The CDR3 sequence is 18 residues long. V lost 5 bases to trimming and J lost 1 base; unmatched junction nucleotides: 15. Germline lookup yields CDR1 SEHNR and CDR2 FQNEAQ (reference sequence). CDR3 in amino acids: CASSLDPDRVYGTDTQYF. CDR3 DNA sequence: TGTGCCAGCAGCCTGGACCCCGACAGGGTTTACGGCACAGATACGCAGTATTTT.

J is TRBJ1-4 and V is TRBV18; 7 nucleotides match TRBD1. The CDR3 length is 14 residues. Germline values: CDR1 KGHSH, CDR2 LQKENI. Unmatched junction bases numbered 5, after V lost 3 bases and J lost 7 bases. CDR3 amino acids: CASSPPGQVEKLFF. CDR3 nucleotides: TGTGCCAGCTCACCTCCCGGACAGGTTGAAAAACTGTTTTTT.

A note on this clone: The CDR3 end shows no conserved phenylalanine or tryptophan, and so a read error is likely. Because the CDR3's place on the DNA is in doubt, the DNA is left out and the CDR3 is given as listed by TCRdb. This chain connects TRBV10-1 to TRBJ1-2; TRBD1, as called in the table, went unchecked against the DNA. The germline CDR1 and CDR2 sequences are WNHNN and SYGVQD (reference sequence). The CDR3 length is 9 residues, termini included. CDR3 sequence: CASIPRGPI.

V gene TRBV5-1 combines with J gene TRBJ1-4; 10 bases agree with TRBD1. The CDR3 runs to 15 residues. V lost 3 bases and J lost 6; bases outside the gene matches: 5. Per the germline V gene, CDR1 is SGHRS and CDR2 is YFSETQ. The CDR3 DNA sequence: TGCGCCAGCAGCTGGAGGACAGGGGGGGATGAAAAACTGTTTTTT. Its translation is CASSWRTGGDEKLFF.

The chain has TRBV28 and TRBJ1-1, with D possibly matching TRBD1 (5 bases). Germline CDR1 is MDHEN and CDR2 is SYDVKM. The CDR3 is made up of 12 amino acids. The V end was cut by 3 bases, the J end by 7 bases, with 9 bases between. The CDR3, as DNA: TGTGCCAGCAGTTTCGGGACTTATGAAGCTTTCTTT. This codes for CASSFGTYEAFF. Using reference TRBV28 and TRBJ1-1 for the parts outside the CDR3, the full variable domain is DVKVTQSSRYLVKRTGEKVFLECVQDMDHENMFWYRQDPGLGLRLIYFSYDVKMKEKGDIPEGYSVSREKKERFSLILESASTNQTSMYLCASSFGTYEAFFGQGTRLTVV.

The V gene is TRBV4-1, the J gene TRBJ2-6, with 12 bases matching TRBD2. The CDR3 covers 21 residues. Losses at the gene ends were 0 bases for V and 0 bases for J; bases not matched to a gene: 9. CDR1 and CDR2 from the germline V gene are MGHRA and YSYEKL. The CDR3 DNA follows: TGCGCCAGCAGCCAAGAACCTAGCGGGGGGGCCCTCTTCTCTGGGGCCAACGTCCTGACTTTC. The encoded protein is CASSQEPSGGALFSGANVLTF.

The rearrangement uses TRBV28 and TRBJ2-2; D possibly corresponds to TRBD2 (6 bases). CDR1 is MDHEN, CDR2 SYDVKM, per germline. V was clipped by 6 bases and J by 1 base, with 12 bases between them. The CDR3 has 15 amino acids. The CDR3 nucleotides read TGTGCCAGCAGCACTAGCAGGGTGAACACCGGGGAGCTGTTTTTT. Encoded protein: CASSTSRVNTGELFF.